This is a list of T cell receptor beta chains from one sample in a study of OX40 agonist ivuxolimab in advanced cancers. Profiling relied on immunoSEQ multiplex PCR, and the TCRdb table lists in-frame clones only, not all of them. The sample lists 60,000 to 80,000 clones, approximately 82% occurring once. Here the sequenced sample was CD4+ or CD8+ T cells sorted from blood, taken in a trial of the OX40 agonist ivuxolimab. Every receptor here comes from an adult with an advanced solid tumor such as melanoma, head and neck, liver or kidney cancer. The CDR3 runs from the conserved cysteine through the conserved F or W. The D gene is left open where the match is weak. Size tells how often a clone was seen (once, few, many) or the class of an expanded clone, and some rows leave it out.

.	TRBD1	TRBV28	TRBJ2-3	CASSLRQGADTQYF	TGTGCCAGCAGCCTAAGACAGGGGGCCGATACGCAGTATTTT
.	TRBD2	TRBV7-2	TRBJ2-5	CASSLARLRGQETQYF	TGTGCCAGCAGCTTAGCGCGTCTGCGGGGGCAAGAGACCCAGTACTTC
.	.	TRBV19	TRBJ2-7	CASGKADEQYF	TGTGCCAGTGGTAAAGCGGACGAGCAGTACTTC
.	.	TRBV5-6	TRBJ2-7	CASSSLLVGSGGEQYF	TGTGCCAGCAGCTCCCTACTCGTCGGGAGCGGAGGCGAGCAGTACTTC
.	.	TRBV28	TRBJ1-2	CASRRQNSRLKGYTF	TGTGCCAGCAGACGACAGAACTCCCGATTAAAGGGCTACACCTTC
once	TRBD2	TRBV7-7	TRBJ2-5	CASSGGGRETQYF	TGTGCTAGCAGCGGGGGCGGGCGCGAGACCCAGTACTTC
.	.	TRBV19	TRBJ2-5	CASSITANQETQYF	TGTGCCAGTAGTATCACGGCTAACCAAGAGACCCAGTACTTC
few	TRBD2	TRBV19	TRBJ2-1	CASSIRGLGKDNEQFF	TGTGCCAGTAGTATCCGAGGACTAGGAAAAGACAATGAGCAGTTCTTC
.	.	TRBV7-3	TRBJ2-3	CASSSSSTDTQYF	TGTGCCAGCAGCTCCTCATCCACAGATACGCAGTATTTT
.	.	TRBV7-2	TRBJ2-7	CASSLAGRDYEQYF	TGTGCCAGCAGCTTAGCGGGTCGGGACTACGAGCAGTACTTC
.	.	TRBV30	TRBJ1-6	CAWSYHTTGNSPLHF	TGTGCCTGGAGCTATCATACTACAGGGAATTCACCCCTCCACTTT
.	.	TRBV21-1	TRBJ2-7	CASRRAGWYEQYF	TGTGCCAGCAGAAGAGCGGGTTGGTACGAGCAGTACTTC
.	.	TRBV28	TRBJ2-5	CASSLGAFVGQYF	TGTGCCAGCAGTCTTGGGGCGTTCGTGGGCCAGTACTTC
.	TRBD1	TRBV18	TRBJ1-5	CASSRVSGGVNQPQHF	TGTGCCAGCTCACGGGTGTCAGGGGGTGTCAATCAGCCCCAGCATTTT
few	.	TRBV19	TRBJ1-1	CASLTGSRTEAFF	TGTGCCAGTCTTACGGGGTCGAGGACTGAAGCTTTCTTT
.	.	TRBV11-2	TRBJ2-7	CASSPNPGGQYF	TGTGCCAGCAGCCCTAATCCTGGGGGGCAGTACTTC
.	.	TRBV7-2	TRBJ1-4	CASSLRTAATNEKLFF	TGTGCCAGCAGCCTCCGGACGGCGGCAACTAATGAAAAACTGTTTTTT
few	TRBD2	TRBV7-8	TRBJ2-7	CASSLEASGFYEQYF	TGTGCCAGCAGCTTAGAGGCTAGCGGGTTCTACGAGCAGTACTTC
.	.	TRBV10-3	TRBJ1-1	CAISAGLRTEAFF	TGTGCCATCAGTGCGGGGCTGCGGACTGAAGCTTTCTTT
.	.	TRBV29-1	TRBJ1-4	CSVGEEEKLFF	TGCAGCGTTGGGGAGGAGGAAAAACTGTTTTTT
.	.	TRBV18	TRBJ2-7	CATSNGGFSYEQYF	TGTGCCACTTCAAACGGTGGATTCTCCTACGAGCAGTACTTC
.	TRBD1	TRBV7-2	TRBJ2-1	CASTYGQGREQFF	TGTGCCAGCACCTACGGACAGGGACGCGAGCAGTTCTTC
.	TRBD2	TRBV29-1	TRBJ2-1	CSVEAKLAGGKVVGEQFF	TGCAGCGTTGAAGCCAAACTAGCGGGAGGGAAAGTAGTGGGTGAGCAGTTCTTC
.	.	TRBV4-2	TRBJ1-3	CASSQGQFGNTIYF	TGTGCCAGCAGCCAAGGACAGTTTGGAAACACCATATATTTT
once	TRBD2	TRBV10-3	TRBJ2-3	CATTLGGRGDTQYF	TGTGCCACCACACTTGGCGGGAGGGGGGATACGCAGTATTTT
.	TRBD1	TRBV7-7	TRBJ1-2	CAVGQDRGLGYTF	TGTGCCGTTGGACAAGACAGGGGGCTCGGCTACACCTTC
.	TRBD1	TRBV27	TRBJ1-3	CASLQGLRNTIYF	TGTGCCAGCTTACAGGGGCTACGAAACACCATATATTTT
.	.	TRBV28	TRBJ1-2	CASSPPPAIGYTF	TGTGCCAGCAGCCCGCCCCCGGCAATCGGCTACACCTTC
.	.	TRBV6-6	TRBJ1-2	CASRPRDLYGYTF	TGTGCCAGCAGACCCCGGGATCTATATGGCTACACCTTC
once	.	TRBV9	TRBJ1-5	CASSVGQGWQPQHF	TGTGCCAGCAGCGTAGGCCAGGGTTGGCAGCCCCAGCATTTT
.	.	TRBV7-8	TRBJ2-2	CASSLMLAGELFF	TGTGCCAGCAGCTTGATGCTTGCCGGGGAGCTGTTTTTT
.	TRBD1	TRBV10-3	TRBJ2-5	CAITPGQGETQYF	TGTGCCATCACTCCGGGACAGGGGGAGACCCAGTACTTC
.	.	TRBV28	TRBJ1-2	CASSSPSGGGIYGYTF	TGTGCCAGCAGTAGCCCCTCCGGAGGGGGTATCTATGGCTACACCTTC
.	.	TRBV10-3	TRBJ2-5	CAISSPAGGGETQYF	TGTGCCATCAGTTCCCCAGCCGGAGGGGGAGAGACCCAGTACTTC
.	.	TRBV2	TRBJ2-5	CASSEETQYF	TGTGCCAGCAGTGAAGAGACCCAGTACTTC
.	TRBD1	TRBV5-1	TRBJ2-2	CASSRGQGTGELFF	TGCGCCAGCAGCAGAGGACAGGGTACCGGGGAGCTGTTTTTT
.	TRBD2	TRBV9	TRBJ2-7	CASSVGGGSLTYEQYF	TGTGCCAGCAGCGTAGGGGGCGGGAGTTTGACCTACGAGCAGTACTTC
.	.	TRBV27	TRBJ2-7	CASRASPSSYEQYF	TGTGCCAGCAGGGCTAGTCCAAGCTCCTACGAGCAGTACTTC
few	TRBD2	TRBV7-2	TRBJ2-1	CASSSKTSGYNEQFF	TGTGCCAGCAGCTCCAAGACTAGCGGATACAATGAGCAGTTCTTC
few	.	TRBV28	TRBJ2-7	CASSSLYEQYF	TGTGCCAGCAGTTCGCTATACGAGCAGTACTTC
.	TRBD1	TRBV28	TRBJ2-3	CASSLQGAGTDTQYF	TGTGCCAGCAGCCTACAGGGGGCTGGTACAGATACGCAGTATTTT
.	.	TRBV4-3	TRBJ2-7	CASSQEARVSYEQYF	TGCGCCAGCAGCCAAGAAGCGCGGGTTTCCTACGAGCAGTACTTC
.	.	TRBV14	TRBJ1-2	CASSQGDGSNYGYTF	TGTGCCAGCAGCCAGGGGGACGGCTCTAACTATGGCTACACCTTC
.	TRBD2	TRBV4-3	TRBJ2-4	CASSQESGSPGIQYF	TGCGCCAGCAGCCAGGAGAGCGGGAGTCCGGGCATTCAGTACTTC
.	.	TRBV6-6	TRBJ2-3	CASSYGNRRTDTQYF	TGTGCCAGCAGTTACGGAAACAGACGCACAGATACGCAGTATTTT
.	.	TRBV19	TRBJ2-7	CASRSRGGIEQYF	TGTGCCAGTAGATCGCGTGGGGGAATCGAGCAGTACTTC
.	.	TRBV5-1	TRBJ2-2	CASSWDTQGLEAGELFF	TGCGCCAGCAGCTGGGACACACAGGGACTTGAGGCCGGGGAGCTGTTTTTT
.	.	TRBV18	TRBJ1-4	CASSPPSDEKLFF	TGTGCCAGCTCACCCCCCTCGGATGAAAAACTGTTTTTT
.	.	TRBV5-8	TRBJ1-2	CASSLSGTSYGYTF	TGTGCCAGCAGCCTATCTGGGACCAGCTATGGCTACACCTTC
.	.	TRBV9	TRBJ1-1	CASSPRQSMNTEAFF	TGTGCCAGCAGCCCCCGACAGTCCATGAACACTGAAGCTTTCTTT
.	.	TRBV18	TRBJ2-5	CASSPITGGETQYF	TGTGCCAGCTCACCAATTACCGGGGGAGAGACCCAGTACTTC
.	.	TRBV7-2	TRBJ1-1	CASSLALSRNTEAFF	TGTGCCAGCAGCTTAGCGCTGTCGAGGAACACTGAAGCTTTCTTT
.	TRBD2	TRBV7-2	TRBJ2-7	CASSPERERTYEQYF	TGTGCCAGCAGCCCAGAGCGGGAGCGAACCTACGAGCAGTACTTC